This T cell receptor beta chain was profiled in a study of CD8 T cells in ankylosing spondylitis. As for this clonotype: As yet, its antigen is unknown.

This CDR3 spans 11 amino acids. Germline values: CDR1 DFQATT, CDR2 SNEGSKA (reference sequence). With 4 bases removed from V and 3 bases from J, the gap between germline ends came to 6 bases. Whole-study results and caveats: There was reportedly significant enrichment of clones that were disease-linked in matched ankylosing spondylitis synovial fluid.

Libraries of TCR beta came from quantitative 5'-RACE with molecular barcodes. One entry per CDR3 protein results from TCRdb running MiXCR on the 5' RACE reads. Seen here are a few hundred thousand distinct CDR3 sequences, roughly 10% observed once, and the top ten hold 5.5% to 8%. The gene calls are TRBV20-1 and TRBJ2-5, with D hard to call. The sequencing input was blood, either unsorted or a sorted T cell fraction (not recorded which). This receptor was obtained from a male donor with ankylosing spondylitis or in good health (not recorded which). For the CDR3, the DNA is TGCAGTGCTATCAAGGAAGAGACCCAGTACTTC. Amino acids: CSAIKEETQYF.